The 15 T cell receptor beta chains below were found in one sample sequenced in a study of human T cells and chemical hapten exposure. Each CDR3 protein gets one entry after TCRdb re-called the 5' RACE reads with MiXCR. Of roughly 110,000 distinct CDR3 sequences listed, around a fifth are singletons. Whole blood that had not been fractionated was the source of extracted total RNA. Receptors originate from a human donor in good health.

A remark on this clonotype: A much larger clone lies one base from this, so it may be a read error. The chain joins TRBV6-2 or TRBV6-3 to TRBJ2-1; 12 positions match TRBD2. This CDR3 region has 15 residues. CDR1 is MNHEY and CDR2 is SVGEGT in the germline V gene. J lost 4 bases, V lost 6 bases, and 4 bases had no gene match. CDR3 coding DNA: TGTGCCAGCAGGCCCGGGACTAGCGGGTACAATGAGCAGTTCTTC. It is translated as CASRPGTSGYNEQFF.

This clonotype has more than one count but fewer than ten. V gene TRBV29-1 combines with J gene TRBJ1-2, with TRBD1 matching over 7 bases. The CDR3 spans 12 residues. J was trimmed by 10 bases and V by 3 bases; bases with no gene match: 8. Germline CDR1 and CDR2: SQVTM and ANQGSEA. CDR3 nucleotides: TGCAGCGTTGAGGCGGCAGGGGGTCACTACACCTTC. Protein product: CSVEAAGGHYTF.

This clonotype was seen only a few times. V and J are TRBV6-5 and TRBJ2-3, with a possible D match to TRBD2 (5 bases). V was clipped by 0 bases and J by 4 bases, with 11 bases between them. The CDR3 is 15 residues long. The germline gives CDR1 MNHEY, CDR2 SVGAGI. The CDR3 DNA follows: TGTGCCAGCAGTTACTCGAGGGCCGGGGCAGATACGCAGTATTTT. Protein: CASSYSRAGADTQYF.

This clonotype was found a few times. CDR3 sequence reads: CASGWATGHDGYTF. The DNA of the CDR3 is TGTGCTAGTGGTTGGGCTACAGGGCACGACGGCTACACCTTC. The J gene is TRBJ1-2, the V gene TRBV12-5, with D possibly TRBD1 on 6 matching bases. Trimming removed 4 bases from V and 8 bases from J, with 17 bases in between. The CDR3 has 14 residues. Germline V gives CDR1 LGHNT, CDR2 FRNRAP.

The rearrangement links TRBV6-1 to TRBJ1-1, with a possible D match to TRBD1 (6 bases). The CDR3 extends over 11 amino acids. In germline, CDR1 is MNHNS, CDR2 SASEGT. V shed 4 bases and J shed 10 bases, with 10 bases lying between them. The chain's CDR3 is CASSVPDRAFF. CDR3 sequence (DNA): TGTGCCAGCAGTGTACCGGACAGAGCTTTCTTT.

This clonotype was counted a few times. The V gene is TRBV11-2, the J gene TRBJ2-5, with D possibly called TRBD1 or TRBD2 (5 bases each). V gave up 4 bases and J gave up 4 bases, with 16 bases separating them. This CDR3 is built from 15 residues. Germline CDR1 is SGHAT and CDR2 is FQNNGV. The CDR3, as DNA: TGTGCCAGCAGCTCCCTCCGGGGCCGGGGAGAGACCCAGTACTTC. As protein: CASSSLRGRGETQYF.

The chain carries TRBV6-6 and TRBJ1-6, with D uncertain. This CDR3 has 15 residues. The V gene lost 0 bases and the J gene lost 5 bases, with 8 bases spanning the gap. CDR1 MNHNY and CDR2 SVGAGI come from the germline V gene (reference sequence). The CDR3 here is CASSYSGADNSPLHF. CDR3 DNA sequence: TGTGCCAGCAGTTACTCAGGAGCTGATAATTCACCCCTCCACTTT.

The gene calls are TRBV29-1 and TRBJ2-3; no clear D. CDR3 length equals 15 residues. The V gene's germline CDR1 is SQVTM and CDR2 ANQGSEA. Between the trimmed V and J ends, which lost 7 bases and 1 base, there was a span of 18 bases. The DNA for the CDR3 is TGCAGCGCCGAGAGACCCCCGGTGGGCACAGATACGCAGTATTTT. Its protein product is CSAERPPVGTDTQYF.

This chain connects TRBV6-2 or TRBV6-3 to TRBJ2-1, with TRBD2 identical over 12 bases. This CDR3 region has 22 residues. Losses at the gene ends were 1 base for V and 2 bases for J; bases not matched to a gene: 18. Germline-derived CDR1 and CDR2 are MNHEY and SVGEGT. CDR3 protein: CASSYLSVRTSGMLKPYNEQFF. DNA for the CDR3: TGTGCCAGCAGTTACTTATCGGTGCGGACTAGCGGGATGCTGAAGCCCTACAATGAGCAGTTCTTC.

The J gene is TRBJ1-5, the V gene TRBV20-1, with D perhaps matching TRBD1 (5 bases). V lost 0 bases and J 0 bases, leaving 15 bases between the germline ends. Germline CDR1 is DFQATT and CDR2 is SNEGSKA (reference sequence). The CDR3 totals 17 residues. The CDR3 DNA reads TGCAGTGCTAGAGATACAACCGGGGCTTATAGCAATCAGCCCCAGCATTTT. Amino acids: CSARDTTGAYSNQPQHF.

The chain couples TRBV28 to TRBJ2-1, with 7 bases matching TRBD2. Germline CDR1 is MDHEN and CDR2 is SYDVKM. Unmatched junction bases numbered 6, after V lost 4 bases and J lost 6 bases. This CDR3 comprises 14 residues. CDR3 region: CASSSATSSNEQFF. DNA for the CDR3: TGTGCCAGCAGTTCGGCGACTAGCAGCAATGAGCAGTTCTTC.

This clonotype was seen more than once but under ten times. The J gene is TRBJ1-4, the V gene TRBV27; no reliable D call. V dropped 3 bases and J dropped 0 bases, with 11 bases sitting between them. This CDR3 spans 16 amino acids. Germline lookup yields CDR1 MNHEY and CDR2 SMNVEV (reference sequence). CDR3 in amino acids: CASSFSRSSTNEKLFF. DNA of the CDR3: TGTGCCAGCAGTTTCTCCCGGTCGTCAACTAATGAAAAACTGTTTTTT.

The chain combines TRBV5-1 with TRBJ2-3; tentatively, D is TRBD2 (5 bases). Per germline, CDR1 SGHRS and CDR2 YFSETQ. This CDR3 has 14 amino acids. V lost 0 bases to trimming and J lost 5 bases, with 10 bases between them. The CDR3 region is CASSLDSGGDTQYF. The CDR3 DNA follows: TGCGCCAGCAGCTTGGACAGCGGAGGAGATACGCAGTATTTT.

V gene TRBV7-2 combines with J gene TRBJ2-3; 11 positions match TRBD2. The CDR3 has 15 residues. Per the germline V gene, CDR1 is SGHTA and CDR2 is FQGNSA. Germline trimming cut 3 bases from V and 1 base from J; bases unmatched to any gene: 0. CDR3 DNA: TGTGCCAGCAGCTTTAGCGGGAGGGGCACAGATACGCAGTATTTT. This translates into CASSFSGRGTDTQYF.

The chain is built from TRBV6-5 and TRBJ2-5; D is ambiguous. Trimming pared 0 bases from V and 1 base from J, leaving 6 bases between. Germline V lookup: CDR1 MNHEY, CDR2 SVGAGI. This CDR3 is built from 14 residues. For the CDR3, the DNA is TGTGCCAGCAGTTACTCAACACCCCAAGAGACCCAGTACTTC. Protein: CASSYSTPQETQYF.